Listed below are T cell receptor beta chains from one sample, sequenced in a study of shared clonotypes between healthy human individuals. Clones were read by immunoSEQ multiplex PCR, and TCRdb kept only the in-frame ones, dropping some. The sample holds 300,000 to 400,000 clones, around 67% seen once. The specimen sequenced was memory CD4+ T cells sorted from blood. Every receptor here comes from a man aged 30-40 years in good health. Each CDR3 is given with its conserved first and last residue. The D gene is left open where the match is weak. Some rows have no size entry. The others give once, few or many, or a class for an expanded clone.

d_gene	len	j_gene	v_gene	abundance	CDR3nt	CDR3aa
.	14	TRBJ2-1	TRBV19	few	TGTGCCAGTAAACCGGGACCCCGGAGCCATGAGCAGTTCTTC	CASKPGPRSHEQFF
.	14	TRBJ2-5	TRBV29-1	.	TGCAGCGCCATATTTGGGCTAGCGCGAGAGACCCAGTACTTC	CSAIFGLARETQYF
TRBD2	14	TRBJ2-7	TRBV7-9	.	TGTGCCAGCACCTACGGGACTAGCGACTACGAGCAGTACTTC	CASTYGTSDYEQYF
.	14	TRBJ2-4	TRBV27	.	TGTGCCAGCGCTGCTGGGTGGGTCGGCAACATTCAGTACTTC	CASAAGWVGNIQYF
TRBD1	15	TRBJ1-1	TRBV5-1	.	TGCGCCAGCAGCTTGTTTACCGGACAGGGAGAGTGGGCTTTCTTT	CASSLFTGQGEWAFF
.	14	TRBJ2-2	TRBV9	.	TGTGCCAGCAGCGCTAGAGCGGGTACCGGGGAGCTGTTTTTT	CASSARAGTGELFF
TRBD2	15	TRBJ2-3	TRBV7-7	.	TGTGCTAGCAGCTTAGTTGGCGGGAGCGCAGATACGCAGTATTTT	CASSLVGGSADTQYF
TRBD2	15	TRBJ2-5	TRBV7-2	many	TGTGCCAGCAGCTTAACCGGGAGGTCTCAAGAGACCCAGTACTTC	CASSLTGRSQETQYF
TRBD1	12	TRBJ2-7	TRBV2	.	TGTGCCACACAGGGGTACTCCTACGAGCAGTACTTC	CATQGYSYEQYF
.	18	TRBJ1-5	TRBV7-2	.	TGTGCCAGCAGCTTAGTTCCAGGGAGAAGCAGGAGCAATCAGCCCCAGCATTTT	CASSLVPGRSRSNQPQHF
TRBD2	16	TRBJ2-1	TRBV5-1	few	TGCGCCAGCAGCTCGATGATGGGGGGGAAGGTAAATGAGCAGTTCTTC	CASSSMMGGKVNEQFF
.	17	TRBJ2-7	TRBV18	.	TGTGCCAGCTCACCCTTCCTTTCCGGGACGCAGGTCTACGAGCAGTACTTC	CASSPFLSGTQVYEQYF
.	11	TRBJ2-1	TRBV7-2	once	TGTGCCAGCAGCCCACTACGGGAGCAGTTCTTC	CASSPLREQFF
TRBD1	14	TRBJ2-7	TRBV7-8	.	TGTGCCAGCAGCTCCCGGACAGGTCCCTACGAGCAGTACTTC	CASSSRTGPYEQYF
TRBD1	14	TRBJ1-2	TRBV28	.	TGTGCCAGCAGCACTGAGGACAGGGGATATGGCTACACCTTC	CASSTEDRGYGYTF
.	14	TRBJ1-5	TRBV7-9	.	TGTGCCAGCAGCTCGAAGAATAGCAATCAGCCCCAGCATTTT	CASSSKNSNQPQHF
.	13	TRBJ2-1	TRBV11-2	few	TGTGCCAGCAGCTTAGATCAGGTCAATGAGCAGTTCTTC	CASSLDQVNEQFF
.	14	TRBJ2-5	TRBV18	many	TGTGCCAGCTCACCACCGGGACGGTTTGGGACCCAGTACTTC	CASSPPGRFGTQYF
.	16	TRBJ2-4	TRBV19	.	TGTGCCAGTAGTATAGGGGCCCCGGGAGCCAAAAACATTCAGTACTTC	CASSIGAPGAKNIQYF
TRBD2	15	TRBJ2-1	TRBV5-4	.	TGTGCCAGCAGCAGCCCTCAGCGGGACGACAATGAGCAGTTCTTC	CASSSPQRDDNEQFF